What follows are 22 T cell receptor beta chains derived from one specimen sequenced in a study of blood T cell repertoires in COVID-19 (TCRdb year 2020). The receptor library was made with the immunoSEQ multiplex PCR assay. Held by TCRdb, this immuneACCESS table contains in-frame sequences only and omits some clones. Under half of the omission traces to an unresolved V gene where checked; the cause of the rest is unknown. The sample table shows approximately 210,000 clones, and around 85% are seen once. The ten largest clones take up about 0.91% of the sample. The sample was peripheral blood. The receptors were gathered from a man aged 60 to 75 with COVID-19, enrolled during active disease.

The V and J genes are TRBV6-1 and TRBJ1-3, with D unresolved. This CDR3 has 13 amino acids. The V gene's germline CDR1 is MNHNS and CDR2 SASEGT. V lost 2 bases and J lost 4, with 6 bases in between. CDR3 DNA: TGTGCCAGCAGTGAACGGTTGGGAAACACCATATATTTT. It translates to CASSERLGNTIYF.

The chain is built from TRBV7-8 and TRBJ1-5, with a weak D call TRBD1 (6 bases). V shed 8 bases and J shed 4 bases, with 12 bases lying between them. Germline V lookup: CDR1 SGHVS, CDR2 FQNEAQ. The CDR3 is 13 residues long. Here the CDR3 DNA reads TGTGCCAGCGGGGGGGGGCAGAATCAGCCCCAGCATTTT. This translates into CASGGGQNQPQHF.

This rearrangement joins TRBV30 to TRBJ2-5, with 12 bases fitting TRBD2. CDR3 length: 15 amino acids. Germline trimming cut 5 bases from V and 1 base from J; bases unmatched to any gene: 5. Germline V gene sequence: CDR1 GTSNPN, CDR2 SVGIG (reference sequence). The CDR3 region has the DNA TGTGCCTGGGGTAGACTAGCGGGAGTCCAAGAGACCCAGTACTTC. Protein: CAWGRLAGVQETQYF.

V is TRBV14 and J is TRBJ1-2, with D unresolved. The CDR3 loop spans 14 amino acids. Trimming took 2 bases from V and 7 from J, leaving 14 bases between them. From germline, CDR1 is SGHDN and CDR2 FVKESK. The CDR3: CASSQIRAGRGYTF. DNA of the CDR3: TGTGCCAGCAGCCAAATCCGTGCGGGCCGTGGCTACACCTTC.

The chain joins TRBV5-6 to TRBJ2-7, with TRBD2 matching over 14 bases. The CDR3 covers 18 residues. V dropped 4 bases and J dropped 3; count of bases not matched to a gene: 12. Germline CDR1 reads SGHDT; CDR2 reads YYEEEE. CDR3 coding DNA: TGTGCCAGCAGCGTCACGGGACTAGCGGGAGAGGAGGGCTACGAGCAGTACTTC. It yields the protein CASSVTGLAGEEGYEQYF.

The V gene is TRBV7-2, the J gene TRBJ1-3, with D possibly TRBD1 on 5 matching bases. Germline V gives CDR1 SGHTA, CDR2 FQGNSA. There are 16 residues in the CDR3. Trimming stripped 0 bases from V and 4 bases from J, with 13 bases between. The CDR3 loop is CASSLAPRVTGNTIYF. CDR3 in DNA: TGTGCCAGCAGCTTAGCGCCCAGGGTGACCGGAAACACCATATATTTT.

The rearrangement uses TRBV7-2 and TRBJ1-4; 9 bases fit TRBD1. The CDR3 loop spans 17 amino acids. Germline V gene sequence: CDR1 SGHTA, CDR2 FQGNSA. With V trimmed by 1 base and J by 4 bases, 7 bases remained unmatched. CDR3 nucleotides: TGTGCCAGCAGCTTAGGCCCGGACAGGGGTAATAATGAAAAACTGTTTTTT. It encodes CASSLGPDRGNNEKLFF.

The chain combines TRBV5-4 with TRBJ1-1, with D tentatively TRBD1 (6 bases). This CDR3 is 13 amino acids long. Germline CDR1 is SGHNT and CDR2 is YYREEE (reference sequence). Trimming stripped 4 bases from V and 1 base from J, with 8 bases between. CDR3 coding DNA: TGTGCCAGCAGCGAGACAGGGAACACTGAAGCTTTCTTT. Protein: CASSETGNTEAFF.

This rearrangement joins TRBV11-3 to TRBJ1-1; tentative D call: TRBD1 (6 bases). The germline V and J ends were trimmed by 0 bases and 6 bases, with 8 bases remaining between them. This CDR3 contains 13 residues. Per germline, CDR1 SGHNT and CDR2 YENEEA. CDR3 amino acids: CASSLDTGSEAFF. The CDR3 nucleotides are TGTGCCAGCAGCTTAGACACAGGGTCTGAAGCTTTCTTT.

V usage is TRBV7-8 and J usage is TRBJ1-3; D unclear. Between the trimmed V and J ends, which lost 5 bases and 0 bases, there was a span of 11 bases. The CDR3 totals 15 residues. CDR1 is SGHVS and CDR2 is FQNEAQ in the germline V gene. CDR3 DNA: TGTGCCAGCAGCCCTCGAGTTAGCTCTGGAAACACCATATATTTT. This sequence encodes CASSPRVSSGNTIYF.

V usage is TRBV29-1 and J usage is TRBJ1-1, with TRBD1 matching over 10 bases. Germline CDR1 SQVTM, CDR2 ANQGSEA. The CDR3 has 12 residues. J lost 5 bases, V lost 7 bases, and 4 bases had no gene match. CDR3 loop: CSARTGGTEAFF. The CDR3 region has the DNA TGCAGCGCCCGGACAGGGGGGACTGAAGCTTTCTTT.

This rearrangement joins TRBV30 to TRBJ1-5, with D possibly matching TRBD1 (5 bases). Germline CDR1 reads GTSNPN; CDR2 reads SVGIG (reference sequence). The CDR3 loop spans 14 amino acids. With 0 bases removed from V and 4 bases from J, the gap between germline ends came to 10 bases. This CDR3 reads CAWSVLGGNQPQHF. In nucleotides, the CDR3 is TGTGCCTGGAGTGTACTCGGGGGAAATCAGCCCCAGCATTTT.

The rearrangement uses TRBV7-9 and TRBJ2-4, with a weak D call TRBD1 (6 bases). This CDR3 region has 17 residues. CDR1 is SEHNR, CDR2 FQNEAQ, per germline (reference sequence). V was clipped by 5 bases and J by 2 bases, with 19 bases between them. The CDR3 nucleotides read TGTGCCAGCAGCGTCTGGGGACAAAAGGAGACCAAAAACATTCAGTACTTC. Its protein is CASSVWGQKETKNIQYF.

This rearrangement joins TRBV4-2 to TRBJ1-5; no definite D call. CDR3 length equals 14 residues. V was cut by 0 bases and J by 4 bases, with 7 bases left in between. Per the germline V gene, CDR1 is LGHNA and CDR2 is YNFKEQ. The CDR3 nucleotides are TGTGCCAGCAGCCAAGATCTCGGGAATCAGCCCCAGCATTTT. It specifies CASSQDLGNQPQHF.

The chain combines TRBV5-1 with TRBJ2-1; possibly TRBD1 for D (6 bases). The CDR3 contains 15 residues. Per germline, CDR1 SGHRS and CDR2 YFSETQ. V was clipped by 4 bases and J by 4 bases, with 15 bases between them. CDR3: CASSHGQFTYNEQFF. CDR3 nucleotide sequence: TGCGCCAGCAGCCATGGACAGTTTACTTACAATGAGCAGTTCTTC.

Here the CDR3 reads CASQAAQGARSFSGYTF. The DNA of the CDR3 is TGTGCCAGCCAAGCCGCACAGGGGGCGCGGTCGTTTTCTGGCTACACCTTC. The chain is built from TRBV27 and TRBJ1-2, with TRBD1 identical over 9 bases. CDR1 and CDR2 from the germline V gene are MNHEY and SMNVEV (reference sequence). The ends lost 8 bases at V and 7 bases at J; junction bases unmatched: 20. This CDR3 has 17 amino acids.

V gene TRBV5-4 combines with J gene TRBJ1-4; 7 bases are a match to TRBD1. This CDR3 spans 13 amino acids. V shed 4 bases, J shed 8 bases, and the junction held 5 bases outside the gene matches. Germline-derived CDR1 and CDR2 are SGHNT and YYREEE (reference sequence). The CDR3 DNA follows: TGTGCCAGCAGCACGACAGGGAAGGAAAAACTGTTTTTT. Translation gives CASSTTGKEKLFF.

The V gene is TRBV10-1, the J gene TRBJ2-1, with 7 bases aligning to TRBD2. Germline CDR1 is WNHNN and CDR2 is SYGVQD (reference sequence). Trimming cost V 3 bases and J 10 bases; bases outside gene matches: 12. This CDR3 is 15 amino acids long. Here the CDR3 DNA reads TGCGCCAGCAGTGAAGGGACTACTCCGCGTGGAGAGCAGTTCTTC. Translation gives CASSEGTTPRGEQFF.

V and J are TRBV6-5 and TRBJ1-2; a weak D match, TRBD1 (6 bases). CDR1 and CDR2 from the germline V gene are MNHEY and SVGAGI. The germline V and J ends were trimmed by 0 bases and 0 bases, with 8 bases remaining between them. The CDR3 length is 15 residues. Written as DNA, the CDR3 is TGTGCCAGCAGTTACTCGACAGGAGCTAACTATGGCTACACCTTC. As protein: CASSYSTGANYGYTF.

In its sample, this clone was seen once. This chain uses TRBV10-3 with TRBJ2-1, with TRBD1 matching over 8 bases. Germline V lookup: CDR1 ENHRY, CDR2 SYGVKD. V lost 6 bases to trimming and J lost 2 bases; unmatched junction nucleotides: 6. The CDR3 totals 15 residues. CDR3 sequence (DNA): TGTGCCATCAGGGGTTTGGGACAGGCCTACAATGAGCAGTTCTTC. It specifies CAIRGLGQAYNEQFF.

The chain carries TRBV30 and TRBJ1-4; 10 bases fit TRBD1. With 2 bases clipped from V and 8 bases from J, the junction kept 8 bases outside the gene matches. CDR3 length: 15 amino acids. In germline, CDR1 is GTSNPN, CDR2 SVGIG (reference sequence). The CDR3 nucleotides are TGTGCCTGGAGTCCCCTGGGGACAGGGGACGAAAAACTGTTTTTT. Protein product: CAWSPLGTGDEKLFF.

The chain uses TRBV6-2 or TRBV6-3 and TRBJ1-5, with 8 positions matching TRBD1. The CDR3 totals 14 residues. CDR1 MNHEY and CDR2 SVGEGT come from the germline V gene. V lost 0 bases, J lost 5 bases, and 0 bases stayed unmatched. As DNA, the CDR3 is TGTGCCAGCAGTTACTCGGACAGGGATCAGCCCCAGCATTTT. It codes for CASSYSDRDQPQHF.